This TCR beta chain was identified during a study of metastatic and nonmetastatic thyroid tumors. Study background: Blood and tumor or nodule tissue repertoires from malignant and benign thyroid patients were compared.

Per the study methods: A papillary thyroid cancer distant-metastasis classifier was built from CDR3 differences across clinicopathological groups. TCRdb reanalyzed the PCR reads with MiXCR. For this entry, the V and J calls and clone size follow TCRdb and not the study's own pipeline. The table has approximately 15,000 clones, approximately 13% seen once; the top ten hold approximately 15%. In regard to this clone: What it binds is not known.

No treatment had been given to any patient before thyroid surgery. CDR1 is SQVTM, CDR2 ANQGSEA, per germline. The CDR3 is 15 residues long. V was clipped by 7 bases and J by 3 bases, with 19 bases between them. Study-wide points: Across blood and tumor, TCR beta diversity in malignant thyroid tumors was reportedly significantly higher than in benign nodules.

The sequencing sample was made of tumor tissue. This chain links TRBV29-1 with TRBJ2-1; D is possibly TRBD1 or TRBD2 (5 bases each). The source is a female donor with papillary thyroid cancer or a benign thyroid nodule (not recorded which). Some clones in this sample may be carry-over from other donors' samples. The CDR3 spells CSAVEGRQDYNEQFF. In DNA form, the CDR3 reads TGCAGCGCAGTAGAGGGGCGGCAGGACTACAATGAGCAGTTCTTC.